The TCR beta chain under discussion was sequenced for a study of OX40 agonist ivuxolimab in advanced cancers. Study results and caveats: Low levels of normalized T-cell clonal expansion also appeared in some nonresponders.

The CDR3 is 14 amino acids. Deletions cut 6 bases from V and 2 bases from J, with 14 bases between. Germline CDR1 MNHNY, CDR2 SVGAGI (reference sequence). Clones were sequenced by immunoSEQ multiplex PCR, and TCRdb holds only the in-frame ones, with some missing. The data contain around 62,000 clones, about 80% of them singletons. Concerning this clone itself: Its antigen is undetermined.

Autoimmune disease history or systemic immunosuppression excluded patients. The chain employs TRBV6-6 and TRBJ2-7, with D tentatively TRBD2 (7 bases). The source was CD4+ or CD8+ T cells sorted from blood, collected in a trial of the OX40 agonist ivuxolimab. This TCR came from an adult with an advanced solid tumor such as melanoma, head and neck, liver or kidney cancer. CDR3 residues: CASSRTGGPYEQYV. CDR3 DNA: TGTGCCAGCAGCCGGACGGGGGGCCCCTACGAGCAGTACGTC.